This T cell receptor beta chain comes out of a study of blood T cell repertoires in COVID-19. Study-level information: The analysed material was cDNA or gDNA that came from T cells, B-cell-depleted T cells, or PBMCs.

This clone was found once. Here immunoSEQ multiplex PCR was the method, and the copy in TCRdb shows in-frame clones only, minus some. The sample comprises 150,000 or so clones, roughly 88% of which are singletons, and more than 3.5% rests with the top ten. The germline V gene has CDR1 LGHDT and CDR2 YNNKEL (reference sequence). V shed 2 bases, J shed 0 bases, and the junction held 5 bases outside the gene matches. CDR3 length equals 16 residues. The sequencing input was PBMCs or T cells enriched from blood (not recorded which). The chain couples TRBV3-1 (or the pseudogene TRBV3-2) to TRBJ2-3, with 7 bases matching TRBD2. This clonotype was obtained from a man aged 45 to 65 who had recovered from COVID-19. In DNA, the CDR3 is TGTGCCAGCAGCCAATGGGGAGCGGGAAGCACAGATACGCAGTATTTT. Its protein product is CASSQWGAGSTDTQYF.